Listed below are T cell receptor beta chains from one sample, sequenced in a study of cytomegalovirus exposure and HLA in healthy donors. Data came from immunoSEQ multiplex PCR; TCRdb stores just in-frame clones and leaves some out. The sample has over 85,000 clones; roughly four fifths are singletons. Sequencing was carried out using PBMCs. These receptors were obtained from a female donor in good health and CMV-seropositive. CDR3s include the opening cysteine and the closing phenylalanine or tryptophan. A D gene is named only where the DNA matches it firmly. A clone size is listed for some rows: how often the clone was seen (once, few, many), or a class if it is expanded.

j_call clone_size d_call v_call cdr3_aa cdr3_nt
TRBJ1-1 - - TRBV6-1 CASSEDHRNTEAFF TGTGCCAGCAGTGAAGACCACAGGAACACTGAAGCTTTCTTT
TRBJ1-3 - - TRBV6-1 CASSESFIRAQSSGNTIYF TGTGCCAGCAGTGAATCATTTATCAGGGCCCAGAGCTCTGGAAACACCATATATTTT
TRBJ1-5 - - TRBV28 CASSLVGGGGNQPQHF TGTGCCAGCAGTTTAGTAGGGGGGGGAGGTAATCAGCCCCAGCATTTT
TRBJ1-5 - - TRBV19 CATPNNRNNNQPQHF TGTGCCACCCCCAATAACAGGAATAACAATCAGCCCCAGCATTTT
TRBJ1-5 - TRBD1 TRBV12-5 CASGLGQGVQPQHF TGTGCTAGTGGTTTGGGTCAGGGGGTTCAGCCCCAGCATTTT
TRBJ2-7 - TRBD1 TRBV5-4 CASSLGLTGTGGSYEQYF TGTGCCAGCAGCTTGGGACTGACCGGGACAGGGGGTTCCTACGAGCAGTACTTC
TRBJ1-1 - - TRBV2 CASSDLAGTEAFF TGTGCCAGCAGTGATTTGGCAGGGACTGAAGCTTTCTTT
TRBJ2-1 - - TRBV27 CASLPAGYNEQFF TGTGCCAGCCTACCGGCGGGCTACAATGAGCAGTTCTTC
TRBJ1-1 - - TRBV5-1 CASSFGRMNTEAFF TGCGCCAGCAGCTTCGGCAGGATGAACACTGAAGCTTTCTTT
TRBJ2-5 - TRBD2 TRBV4-2 CASSGRGEYQETQYF TGTGCCAGCAGCGGGCGGGGGGAGTACCAAGAGACCCAGTACTTC
TRBJ2-3 - - TRBV5-1 CASSLASGSGDTQYF TGCGCCAGCAGCTTGGCCAGTGGTTCGGGAGATACGCAGTATTTT
TRBJ2-7 once - TRBV7-8 CASSALTSSYEQYF TGTGCCAGCAGCGCCCTCACCAGCTCCTACGAGCAGTACTTC
TRBJ2-5 few TRBD2 TRBV5-4 CASSRGTSAGLRQETQYF TGTGCCAGCAGCAGGGGGACTAGCGCGGGACTGCGCCAAGAGACCCAGTACTTC
TRBJ1-1 - - TRBV27 CASSLGGNTEAFF TGTGCCAGCAGTTTAGGAGGGAACACTGAAGCTTTCTTT
TRBJ2-5 - - TRBV4-2 CASSPQVGATQETQYF TGTGCCAGCAGCCCCCAAGTGGGGGCCACCCAAGAGACCCAGTACTTC
TRBJ2-7 - TRBD1 TRBV27 CASSLAEQGAYEQYF TGTGCCAGCAGTTTAGCTGAGCAGGGGGCCTACGAGCAGTACTTC
TRBJ1-1 - - TRBV29-1 CSPVRMNTEAFF TGCAGCCCGGTCCGCATGAACACTGAAGCTTTCTTT
TRBJ1-4 - TRBD1 TRBV7-2 CASSLGGQGGEKLFF TGTGCCAGCAGCTTAGGGGGACAGGGGGGTGAAAAACTGTTTTTT
TRBJ2-3 - TRBD1 TRBV7-9 CASSPTGGTDTQYF TGTGCCAGCAGCCCGACAGGGGGCACAGATACGCAGTATTTT
TRBJ2-7 - - TRBV7-8 CASSYAGQHYEQYF TGTGCCAGCAGCTACGCGGGGCAGCACTACGAGCAGTACTTC
TRBJ1-5 - TRBD1 TRBV5-1 CASTAHRTGDQLSNQPQHF TGCGCCAGCACTGCACATAGGACAGGGGATCAACTTAGCAATCAGCCCCAGCATTTT
TRBJ2-2 - - TRBV19 CASLNGMNTGELFF TGTGCCAGCCTAAACGGGATGAACACCGGGGAGCTGTTTTTT
TRBJ2-7 - TRBD2 TRBV7-7 CASSAGVAAYEQYF TGTGCCAGCAGCGCGGGGGTAGCAGCCTACGAGCAGTACTTC
TRBJ1-1 - TRBD1 TRBV30 CAWSAGGTEAFF TGTGCCTGGAGTGCAGGGGGCACTGAAGCTTTCTTT
TRBJ2-5 few TRBD2 TRBV15 CATSTGTSDQETQYF TGTGCCACCAGCACCGGGACTAGCGACCAAGAGACCCAGTACTTC
TRBJ1-2 - TRBD1 TRBV28 CASRVDRGSQRGYTF TGTGCCAGCAGAGTGGACAGGGGATCTCAGAGAGGCTACACCTTC
TRBJ2-7 - TRBD2 TRBV2 CASSGFSGRASYEQYF TGTGCCAGCAGTGGGTTTAGCGGGAGGGCCTCCTACGAGCAGTACTTC
TRBJ1-3 - - TRBV11-2 CASSSPNGISGNTIYF TGTGCCAGCAGCTCCCCTAACGGGATCTCTGGAAACACCATATATTTT
TRBJ2-1 - - TRBV28 CASSWTAPSSYNEQFF TGTGCCAGCAGCTGGACTGCCCCGAGCTCCTACAATGAGCAGTTCTTC
TRBJ2-4 - - TRBV7-8 CASSLGQIVVLAKNIQYF TGTGCCAGCAGCTTAGGACAGATAGTAGTTCTAGCCAAAAACATTCAGTACTTC
TRBJ1-1 - - TRBV5-4 CASSLNPTGTNTEAFF TGTGCCAGCAGCTTGAACCCGACAGGCACGAACACTGAAGCTTTCTTT
TRBJ2-2 - TRBD2 TRBV7-3 CASSPLAGGGTGELFF TGTGCCAGCAGCCCCCTAGCGGGAGGGGGGACCGGGGAGCTGTTTTTT
TRBJ2-3 - TRBD2 TRBV7-9 CASSPPRSGTSTDTQYF TGTGCCAGCAGCCCCCCGCGCAGCGGGACTAGCACAGATACGCAGTATTTT
TRBJ2-7 - TRBD1 TRBV27 CASSTPTGPSYEQYF TGTGCCAGCAGTACCCCGACAGGGCCATCCTACGAGCAGTACTTC
TRBJ1-2 - - TRBV27 CASSSEPGNGYTF TGTGCCAGCAGTTCTGAGCCAGGGAATGGCTACACCTTC
TRBJ1-1 - TRBD1 TRBV19 CASSPRPGTGARTEAFF TGTGCCAGTAGTCCACGTCCCGGGACAGGGGCTAGGACGGAAGCTTTCTTT
TRBJ2-7 once - TRBV7-9 CASSLSRDYTFFYEQYF TGTGCCAGCAGCTTAAGTCGAGACTACACTTTTTTCTACGAGCAGTACTTC
TRBJ2-1 - - TRBV2 CASSGSQSGEQFF TGTGCCAGCAGTGGTAGCCAAAGCGGTGAGCAGTTCTTC
TRBJ2-3 - - TRBV29-1 CSVELQGARTQYF TGCAGCGTTGAATTACAGGGAGCTAGAACGCAGTATTTT
TRBJ1-2 - - TRBV6-1 CASSEGPITGGYGYTF TGTGCCAGCAGTGAAGGCCCGATCACCGGCGGCTATGGCTACACCTTC
TRBJ1-1 - - TRBV4-1 CASSYFPAGGRTEAFF TGCGCCAGCAGCTACTTCCCGGCCGGGGGGCGAACTGAAGCTTTCTTT
TRBJ2-2 - - TRBV7-2 CASSLTSSGELFF TGTGCCAGCAGCTTGACTAGTTCCGGGGAGCTGTTTTTT
TRBJ2-1 - TRBD2 TRBV29-1 CSAGAGDNEQFF TGCAGCGCCGGGGCGGGGGACAATGAGCAGTTCTTC
TRBJ1-6 once TRBD1 TRBV19 CASRSTGYDSPLHF TGTGCCAGTAGATCGACAGGGTATGATTCACCCCTCCACTTT
TRBJ2-1 - - TRBV5-3 CARSLGVASNEQFF TGTGCCAGAAGCTTGGGTGTGGCTTCCAATGAGCAGTTCTTC
TRBJ2-3 - - TRBV5-1 CASSLGGSLSDTQYF TGCGCCAGCAGCTTGGGAGGGAGTCTCTCAGATACGCAGTATTTT
TRBJ1-5 - - TRBV5-5 CASSREGWGNQPQHF TGTGCCAGCAGTCGGGAGGGGTGGGGCAATCAGCCCCAGCATTTT
TRBJ1-2 - - TRBV9 CASSVYFLGYTF TGTGCCAGCAGCGTCTACTTCCTGGGCTACACCTTC